This T cell receptor (beta chain) derives from a study of Graves' ophthalmopathy and Graves' hyperthyroidism. TCR beta CDR3 amplification used RNA transcripts. First-round RT-PCR employed HTBI primers, with a second-round multiplex PCR after it. TCRdb re-derived calls from the multiplex PCR reads in MiXCR, one entry per CDR3 protein. The table has some 170,000 distinct CDR3 sequences, around 40% seen once. Study-level results: Progression of ophthalmopathy was predicted by the model with about 68% sensitivity and just under 75% specificity.

Between the trimmed V and J ends, which lost 8 bases and 7 bases, there was a span of 18 bases. This CDR3 is built from 14 residues. Germline V lookup: CDR1 MNHEY, CDR2 SVGEGT. Of note for this clonotype: Its antigen is not known.

Having ophthalmopathy, the donors showed moderate-to-severe activity, CAS ≥3 and NOSPECS ≥4, with disease lasting under 3 months. Other autoimmune diseases, uncontrolled infections, pregnancy or lactation excluded patients from enrollment. The receptor was isolated from a man aged 25-40 years with Graves' ophthalmopathy. Sequencing input: peripheral blood. The rearrangement uses TRBV6-2 or TRBV6-3 and TRBJ1-5; no clear D. The CDR3 bases are TGTGCCAGCGGAGACCCTGGGGATAGGCAGCCCCAGCATTTT. Its translation is CASGDPGDRQPQHF.